The clone carrying this T cell receptor (beta chain) turned up a few times. CDR1 and CDR2 (germline): SNHLY, FYNNEI. Trimming pared 2 bases from V and 4 bases from J, leaving 11 bases between. This CDR3 is built from 14 residues. This sample was taken from a study of CD8 T cells in Susac syndrome. RNA totalling about 0.5 to 1 ug underwent reverse transcription with random hexamers. TCRdb ran MiXCR on the immunoSEQ multiplex PCR reads and lists one entry per CDR3 protein. There are around 200,000 distinct CDR3 sequences in the sample; around 95% occur only once, and approximately 0.09% lies in the top ten.

The chain is built from TRBV2 and TRBJ2-5, with D possibly TRBD1 on 6 matching bases. The sequence came from a human donor with multiple sclerosis. Input material: CD4+ T cells from PBMCs. CDR3 sequence (DNA): TGTGCCAGCAGTGAACAGGGGATAGGAGAGACCCAGTACTTC. This sequence encodes CASSEQGIGETQYF.